This T cell receptor (beta chain) came from a study of blood T cell repertoires in COVID-19. Clones were read by immunoSEQ multiplex PCR, and TCRdb kept only the in-frame ones, dropping some. The sample contains about 330,000 clones, about 90% of which appear only once. CDR3 length: 15 residues. V lost 0 bases, J lost 5 bases, and 14 bases lay in between. Germline-derived CDR1 and CDR2 are SGHNT and YYREEE (reference sequence). The V gene is TRBV5-4, the J gene TRBJ1-2; TRBD1 is a possible D gene (5 bases). Sequenced input: PBMCs or T cells enriched from blood (not recorded which). The TCR sequence derives from a woman aged 25 to 39 who had recovered from COVID-19. CDR3 in DNA: TGTGCCAGCAGCTTGGTGGCAGGAGGGGATTATGGCTACACCTTC. This sequence encodes CASSLVAGGDYGYTF.